This TCR beta chain was observed in a study of CD8+CD57+ T cells in acquired aplastic anemia. The CDR3 contains 13 residues. The germline V gene has CDR1 SQVTM and CDR2 ANQGSEA. V shed 4 bases and J shed 0 bases, with 10 bases lying between them. CDR3 and TCR beta VDJ profiling relied on genomic DNA as the template. A single record per CDR3 protein comes from TCRdb applying MiXCR to the reads. The sample gives about 420,000 distinct CDR3 sequences, around 68% of which show up once; 3% to 4.5% is in the top ten. The source of this sequence is a human donor in good health, serving as a control. The sequencing sample was made of sorted CD4+, CD8+, or CD8+CD57+ T cells (not recorded which) from PBMCs. The rearrangement uses TRBV29-1 and TRBJ2-7, with D possibly being TRBD2 (5 bases). The CDR3 DNA sequence: TGCAGCGTTGTAATCGGGGACTCCTACGAGCAGTACTTC. This sequence encodes CSVVIGDSYEQYF.